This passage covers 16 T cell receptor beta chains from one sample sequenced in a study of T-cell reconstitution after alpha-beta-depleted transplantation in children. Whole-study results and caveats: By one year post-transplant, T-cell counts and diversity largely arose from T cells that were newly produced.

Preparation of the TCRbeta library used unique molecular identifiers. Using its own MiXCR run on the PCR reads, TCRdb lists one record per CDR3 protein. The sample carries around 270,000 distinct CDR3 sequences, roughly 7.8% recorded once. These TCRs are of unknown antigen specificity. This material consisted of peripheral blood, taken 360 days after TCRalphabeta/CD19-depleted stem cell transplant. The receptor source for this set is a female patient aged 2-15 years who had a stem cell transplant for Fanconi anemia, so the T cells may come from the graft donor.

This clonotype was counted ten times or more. In nucleotides, the CDR3 is TGCGCCAGCAGCAGGGACACAGATACGCAGTATTTT. Amino acid sequence: CASSRDTDTQYF. V gene TRBV5-1 combines with J gene TRBJ2-3; no clear D. CDR1 and CDR2 (germline): SGHRS, YFSETQ. V was pared by 4 bases and J by 2 bases, with 5 bases between. The CDR3 contains 12 residues.

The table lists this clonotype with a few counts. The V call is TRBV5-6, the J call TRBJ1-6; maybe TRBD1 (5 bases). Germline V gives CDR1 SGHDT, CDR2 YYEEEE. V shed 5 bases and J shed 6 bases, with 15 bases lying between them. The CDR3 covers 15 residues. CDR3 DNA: TGTGCCAGCAGTCATCCGGGACGCGGTAATTCACCCCTCCACTTT. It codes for CASSHPGRGNSPLHF. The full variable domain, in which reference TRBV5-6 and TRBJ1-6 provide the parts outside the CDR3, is DAGVTQSPTHLIKTRGQQVTLRCSPKSGHDTVSWYQQALGQGPQFIFQYYEEEERQRGNFPDRFSGHQFPNYSSELNVNALLLGDSALYLCASSHPGRGNSPLHFGNGTRLTVT.

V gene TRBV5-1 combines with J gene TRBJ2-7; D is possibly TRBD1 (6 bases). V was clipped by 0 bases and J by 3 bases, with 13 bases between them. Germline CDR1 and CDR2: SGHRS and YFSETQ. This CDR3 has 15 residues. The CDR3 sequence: CASSLGQAVSYEQYF. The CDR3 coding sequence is TGCGCCAGCAGCTTGGGACAGGCGGTGAGCTACGAGCAGTACTTC.

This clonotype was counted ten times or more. CDR3: CSARDLGSDTQYF. CDR3 DNA: TGCAGTGCTAGAGATCTTGGGAGCGATACGCAGTATTTT. The genes are TRBV20-1 and TRBJ2-3; D perhaps matches TRBD2 (5 bases). The germline V gene encodes CDR1 DFQATT and CDR2 SNEGSKA (reference sequence). The germline V and J ends were trimmed by 0 bases and 6 bases, with 10 bases remaining between them. The CDR3 sequence is 13 residues long.

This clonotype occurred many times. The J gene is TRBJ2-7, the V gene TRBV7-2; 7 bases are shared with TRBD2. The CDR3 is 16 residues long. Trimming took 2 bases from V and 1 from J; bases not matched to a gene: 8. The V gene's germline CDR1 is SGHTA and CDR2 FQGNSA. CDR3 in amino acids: CASSLNAASGSYEQYF. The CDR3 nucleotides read TGTGCCAGCAGCTTAAATGCCGCTAGCGGTTCCTACGAGCAGTACTTC.

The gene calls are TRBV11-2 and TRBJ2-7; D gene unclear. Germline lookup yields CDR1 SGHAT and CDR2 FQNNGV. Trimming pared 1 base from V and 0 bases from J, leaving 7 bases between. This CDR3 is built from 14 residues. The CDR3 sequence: CASSLARSSYEQYF. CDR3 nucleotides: TGTGCCAGCAGCTTAGCACGGAGCTCCTACGAGCAGTACTTC.

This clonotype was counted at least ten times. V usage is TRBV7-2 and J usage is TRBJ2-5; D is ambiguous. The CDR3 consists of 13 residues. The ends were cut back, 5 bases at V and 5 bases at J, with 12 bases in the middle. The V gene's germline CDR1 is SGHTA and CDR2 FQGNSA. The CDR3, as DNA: TGTGCCAGCAGCCCCCCGTCCAAGGAGACCCAGTACTTC. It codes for CASSPPSKETQYF. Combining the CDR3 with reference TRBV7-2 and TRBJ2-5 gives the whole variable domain GAGVSQSPSNKVTEKGKDVELRCDPISGHTALYWYRQSLGQGLEFLIYFQGNSAPDKSGLPSDRFSAERTGGSVSTLTIQRTQQEDSAVYLCASSPPSKETQYFGPGTRLLVL.

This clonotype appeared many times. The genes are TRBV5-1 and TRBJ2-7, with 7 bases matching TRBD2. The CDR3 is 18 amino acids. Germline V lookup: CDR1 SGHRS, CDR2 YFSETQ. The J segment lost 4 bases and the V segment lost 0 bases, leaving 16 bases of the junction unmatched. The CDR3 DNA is TGCGCCAGCAGCTTGGGATCACTAGCGCAGATGATGATTTACGAGCAGTACTTC. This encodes CASSLGSLAQMMIYEQYF.

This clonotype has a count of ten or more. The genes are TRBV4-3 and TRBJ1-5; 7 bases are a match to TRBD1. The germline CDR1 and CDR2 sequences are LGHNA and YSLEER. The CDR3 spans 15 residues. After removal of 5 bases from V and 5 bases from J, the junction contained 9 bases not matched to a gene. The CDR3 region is CASSIGRGPDQPQHF. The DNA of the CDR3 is TGCGCCAGCAGCATAGGGAGGGGGCCGGATCAGCCCCAGCATTTT.

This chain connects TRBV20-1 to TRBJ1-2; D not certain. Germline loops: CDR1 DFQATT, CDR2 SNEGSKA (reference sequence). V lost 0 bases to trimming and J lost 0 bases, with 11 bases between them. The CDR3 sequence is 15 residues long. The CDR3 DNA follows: TGCAGTGCTAGAGAGAAGGCACGCACTAACTATGGCTACACCTTC. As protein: CSAREKARTNYGYTF.

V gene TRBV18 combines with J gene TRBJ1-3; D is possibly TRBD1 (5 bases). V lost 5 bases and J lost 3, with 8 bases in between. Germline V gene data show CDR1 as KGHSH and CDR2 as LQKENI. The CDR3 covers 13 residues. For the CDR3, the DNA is TGTGCCAGCTCAACGGACATTGGAAACACCATATATTTT. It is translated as CASSTDIGNTIYF.

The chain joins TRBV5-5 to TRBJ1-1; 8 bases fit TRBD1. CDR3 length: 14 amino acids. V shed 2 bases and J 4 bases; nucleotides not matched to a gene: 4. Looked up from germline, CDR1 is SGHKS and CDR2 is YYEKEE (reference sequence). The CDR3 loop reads CASSFPGGGTEAFF. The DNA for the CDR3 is TGTGCCAGCAGCTTTCCAGGGGGCGGCACTGAAGCTTTCTTT.

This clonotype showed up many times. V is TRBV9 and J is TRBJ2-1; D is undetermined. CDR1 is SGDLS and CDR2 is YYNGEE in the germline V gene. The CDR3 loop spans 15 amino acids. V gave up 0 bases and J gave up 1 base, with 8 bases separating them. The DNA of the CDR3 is TGTGCCAGCAGCGTAGACTGGTTGTCCTACAATGAGCAGTTCTTC. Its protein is CASSVDWLSYNEQFF.

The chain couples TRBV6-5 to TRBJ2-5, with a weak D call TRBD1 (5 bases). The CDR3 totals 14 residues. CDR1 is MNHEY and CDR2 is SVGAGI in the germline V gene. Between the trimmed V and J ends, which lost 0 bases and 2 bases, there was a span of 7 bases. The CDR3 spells CASSYSQGQETQYF. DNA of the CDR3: TGTGCCAGCAGTTACTCGCAGGGACAAGAGACCCAGTACTTC.

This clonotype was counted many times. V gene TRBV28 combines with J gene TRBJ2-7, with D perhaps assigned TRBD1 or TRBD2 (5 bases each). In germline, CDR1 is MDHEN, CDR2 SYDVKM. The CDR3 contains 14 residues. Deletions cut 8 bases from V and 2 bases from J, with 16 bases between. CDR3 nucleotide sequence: TGTGCCAGCCAAATACCGGGGCAGACCTACGAGCAGTACTTC. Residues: CASQIPGQTYEQYF.

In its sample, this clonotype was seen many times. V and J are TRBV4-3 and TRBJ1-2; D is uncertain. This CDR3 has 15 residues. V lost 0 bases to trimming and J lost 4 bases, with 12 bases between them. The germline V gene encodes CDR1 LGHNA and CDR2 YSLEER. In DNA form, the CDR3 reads TGCGCCAGCAGCCAAGATCCTATTACAAGCTATGGCTACACCTTC. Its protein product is CASSQDPITSYGYTF.